This paragraph reports one T cell receptor beta chain. Antigen: not known. Clones were sequenced by immunoSEQ multiplex PCR, and TCRdb holds only the in-frame ones, with some missing. The table has about 58,000 clones, roughly nine tenths seen once. These data originate in a study of cytomegalovirus exposure and HLA in healthy donors. Whole-study findings and limits: Researchers catalogued under 200 TCR beta chains as cytomegalovirus-associated. CMV antigen specificity of three CMV-associated chains was confirmed in vitro.

The CDR3 runs 13 residues. Germline CDR1 is PRHDT and CDR2 is FYEKMQ (reference sequence). Trimming shortened V by 2 bases and J by 0 bases, and 4 bases separated the two germline ends. The material sequenced was PBMCs. The sequence came from a man younger than 30 in good health and CMV-seronegative. The chain recombines TRBV13 with TRBJ2-5; D ambiguous. CDR3 region: CASSLNYQETQYF. The DNA for the CDR3 is TGTGCCAGCAGCTTAAACTACCAAGAGACCCAGTACTTC.